These T cell receptor beta chains were read from a single sample in a study of cytomegalovirus exposure and HLA in healthy donors. Profiled with immunoSEQ multiplex PCR; TCRdb holds only in-frame clones, not every one. The sample has about 210,000 clones, roughly 81% seen once. What was sequenced was PBMCs. All receptors derive from a girl aged 2 to 10 in good health and CMV-seronegative. Both conserved end residues are part of each CDR3. Fields, in order: D gene, clone size, J gene, V gene, CDR3 protein, CDR3 DNA. A D gene is named only where the DNA matches it firmly. Where a row states a size, it is once, few, many or the class of an expanded clone; other rows omit it.

d_gene: .
abundance: .
j_gene: TRBJ2-7
v_gene: TRBV10-3
CDR3aa: CAISEARGGASYEQYF
CDR3nt: TGTGCCATCAGTGAGGCTAGGGGGGGCGCCTCCTACGAGCAGTACTTC

d_gene: TRBD2
abundance: .
j_gene: TRBJ2-3
v_gene: TRBV10-3
CDR3aa: CASALGLASYTDTQYF
CDR3nt: TGTGCCTCAGCCCTAGGACTAGCTTCATACACAGATACGCAGTATTTT

d_gene: TRBD2
abundance: .
j_gene: TRBJ2-7
v_gene: TRBV9
CDR3aa: CASSARLAGVDEQYF
CDR3nt: TGTGCCAGCAGCGCCCGACTAGCGGGAGTCGACGAGCAGTACTTC

d_gene: TRBD1
abundance: .
j_gene: TRBJ2-1
v_gene: TRBV13
CDR3aa: CATRRGGQADFSYNEQFF
CDR3nt: TGTGCCACCAGGAGAGGGGGACAGGCCGACTTCTCCTACAATGAGCAGTTCTTC

d_gene: .
abundance: .
j_gene: TRBJ2-2
v_gene: TRBV2
CDR3aa: CASIPRGFTGELFF
CDR3nt: TGTGCCAGCATTCCGAGAGGATTCACCGGGGAGCTGTTTTTT

d_gene: .
abundance: .
j_gene: TRBJ2-7
v_gene: TRBV19
CDR3aa: CASSIARGYEQYF
CDR3nt: TGTGCCAGTAGTATCGCGCGGGGCTACGAGCAGTACTTC

d_gene: TRBD1
abundance: .
j_gene: TRBJ2-5
v_gene: TRBV2
CDR3aa: CASTLGQAFGTQYF
CDR3nt: TGTGCCAGCACCCTGGGACAGGCCTTTGGGACCCAGTACTTC

d_gene: .
abundance: .
j_gene: TRBJ1-2
v_gene: TRBV4-1
CDR3aa: CASSQVKSAGDGYGYTF
CDR3nt: TGCGCCAGCAGCCAAGTAAAATCCGCAGGGGACGGCTATGGCTACACCTTC

d_gene: .
abundance: .
j_gene: TRBJ2-1
v_gene: TRBV5-1
CDR3aa: CASSLGEGGDEQFF
CDR3nt: TGCGCCAGCAGCCTCGGGGAGGGGGGGGATGAGCAGTTCTTC

d_gene: TRBD1
abundance: once
j_gene: TRBJ1-5
v_gene: TRBV15
CDR3aa: CATSGPYTTGGRQPQHF
CDR3nt: TGTGCCACCAGCGGACCTTACACCACAGGGGGCCGGCAGCCCCAGCATTTT

d_gene: TRBD2
abundance: .
j_gene: TRBJ2-1
v_gene: TRBV4-1
CDR3aa: CASSQDKAGGYNEQFF
CDR3nt: TGCGCCAGCAGCCAAGATAAAGCGGGAGGGTACAATGAGCAGTTCTTC

d_gene: .
abundance: .
j_gene: TRBJ2-7
v_gene: TRBV4-1
CDR3aa: CASSLRDTYEQYF
CDR3nt: TGCGCCAGCAGCCTCCGGGACACCTACGAGCAGTACTTC

d_gene: TRBD2
abundance: .
j_gene: TRBJ2-7
v_gene: TRBV4-1
CDR3aa: CASSQGLAGSYEQYF
CDR3nt: TGCGCCAGCAGCCAAGGACTAGCGGGATCCTACGAGCAGTACTTC

d_gene: .
abundance: .
j_gene: TRBJ1-3
v_gene: TRBV9
CDR3aa: CASSVAGHSGNTIYF
CDR3nt: TGTGCCAGCAGCGTAGCGGGACACTCTGGAAACACCATATATTTT

d_gene: .
abundance: once
j_gene: TRBJ2-5
v_gene: TRBV28
CDR3aa: CASSLVRDQETQYF
CDR3nt: TGTGCCAGCAGTTTGGTCAGGGACCAAGAGACCCAGTACTTC

d_gene: TRBD1
abundance: .
j_gene: TRBJ1-2
v_gene: TRBV6-6
CDR3aa: CASSPGTGGYGYTF
CDR3nt: TGTGCCAGCAGTCCCGGGACAGGGGGCTATGGCTACACCTTC

d_gene: TRBD2
abundance: .
j_gene: TRBJ2-1
v_gene: TRBV7-9
CDR3aa: CASSNRTSLNNEQFF
CDR3nt: TGTGCCAGCAGCAATAGGACTAGCTTAAACAATGAGCAGTTCTTC

d_gene: .
abundance: .
j_gene: TRBJ1-1
v_gene: TRBV29-1
CDR3aa: CSVDGGRGTEAFF
CDR3nt: TGCAGCGTTGACGGGGGACGGGGCACTGAAGCTTTCTTT

d_gene: TRBD2
abundance: .
j_gene: TRBJ2-7
v_gene: TRBV4-1
CDR3aa: CASSQDETSGGVLYEQYF
CDR3nt: TGCGCCAGCAGCCAAGATGAGACTAGCGGGGGCGTCTTGTACGAGCAGTACTTC

d_gene: TRBD2
abundance: .
j_gene: TRBJ2-5
v_gene: TRBV5-1
CDR3aa: CASSLALAGGIQETQYF
CDR3nt: TGCGCCAGCAGCTTGGCCTTAGCGGGGGGGATCCAAGAGACCCAGTACTTC

d_gene: TRBD1
abundance: once
j_gene: TRBJ2-7
v_gene: TRBV2
CDR3aa: CASTTGERSSYEQYF
CDR3nt: TGTGCCAGCACTACAGGGGAAAGGAGCTCCTACGAGCAGTACTTC

d_gene: TRBD2
abundance: .
j_gene: TRBJ2-7
v_gene: TRBV5-6
CDR3aa: CASSFSSGSDEQYF
CDR3nt: TGTGCCAGCAGCTTTTCTAGCGGGAGTGACGAGCAGTACTTC

d_gene: TRBD1
abundance: .
j_gene: TRBJ1-4
v_gene: TRBV5-1
CDR3aa: CASSRGQSNEKLFF
CDR3nt: TGCGCCAGCAGCCGGGGACAGTCTAATGAAAAACTGTTTTTT

d_gene: TRBD2
abundance: .
j_gene: TRBJ2-5
v_gene: TRBV19
CDR3aa: CASRRRGGVSQETQYF
CDR3nt: TGTGCCAGTAGGAGAAGGGGAGGGGTATCTCAAGAGACCCAGTACTTC

d_gene: .
abundance: .
j_gene: TRBJ2-3
v_gene: TRBV5-5
CDR3aa: CASSLATDTQYF
CDR3nt: TGTGCCAGCAGCTTGGCGACAGATACGCAGTATTTT

d_gene: .
abundance: once
j_gene: TRBJ1-2
v_gene: TRBV5-4
CDR3aa: CASSLGGLTEYGYTF
CDR3nt: TGTGCCAGCAGCTTGGGGGGGCTGACGGAGTATGGCTACACCTTC

d_gene: TRBD1
abundance: .
j_gene: TRBJ1-3
v_gene: TRBV18
CDR3aa: CASSRSTGNSGNTIYF
CDR3nt: TGTGCCAGCTCACGTTCGACAGGGAACTCTGGAAACACCATATATTTT

d_gene: .
abundance: once
j_gene: TRBJ2-7
v_gene: TRBV19
CDR3aa: CASTLRGATRYEQYF
CDR3nt: TGTGCCAGTACCCTCCGGGGGGCCACCAGGTACGAGCAGTACTTC

d_gene: .
abundance: .
j_gene: TRBJ1-1
v_gene: TRBV6-5
CDR3aa: CASTVRAEDTEAFF
CDR3nt: TGTGCCAGCACAGTCAGGGCAGAGGACACTGAAGCTTTCTTT

d_gene: TRBD1
abundance: .
j_gene: TRBJ2-7
v_gene: TRBV7-9
CDR3aa: CASSLTGALYEQYF
CDR3nt: TGTGCCAGCAGCTTGACAGGGGCCCTATACGAGCAGTACTTC

d_gene: TRBD1
abundance: .
j_gene: TRBJ2-7
v_gene: TRBV6-5
CDR3aa: CASSYLRTGSFDEQYF
CDR3nt: TGTGCCAGCAGTTACCTTCGGACAGGGTCTTTTGACGAGCAGTACTTC

d_gene: .
abundance: .
j_gene: TRBJ1-4
v_gene: TRBV7-9
CDR3aa: CASSLYTGQTEKLFF
CDR3nt: TGTGCCAGCAGCTTGTATACCGGACAGACAGAAAAACTGTTTTTT